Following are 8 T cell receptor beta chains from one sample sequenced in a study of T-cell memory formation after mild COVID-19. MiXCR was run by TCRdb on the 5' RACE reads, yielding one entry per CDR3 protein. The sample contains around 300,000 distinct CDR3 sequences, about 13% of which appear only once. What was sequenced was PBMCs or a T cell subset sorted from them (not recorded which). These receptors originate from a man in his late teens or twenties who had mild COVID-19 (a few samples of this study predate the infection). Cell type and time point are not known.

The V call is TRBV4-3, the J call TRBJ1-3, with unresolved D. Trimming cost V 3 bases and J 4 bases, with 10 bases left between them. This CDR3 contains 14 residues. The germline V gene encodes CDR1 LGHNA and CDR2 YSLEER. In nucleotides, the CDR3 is TGCGCCAGCAGCCACCTTCCGGGAGGAAACACCATATATTTT. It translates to CASSHLPGGNTIYF.

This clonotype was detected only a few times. The CDR3 region is CSVQPLTGEGTNEKLFF. The CDR3 region has the DNA TGCAGCGTGCAACCCTTGACAGGGGAGGGCACTAATGAAAAACTGTTTTTT. The chain recombines TRBV29-1 with TRBJ1-4; 8 bases agree with TRBD1. CDR3 length: 17 residues. CDR1 and CDR2 from the germline V gene are SQVTM and ANQGSEA. Unmatched junction bases numbered 14, after V lost 6 bases and J lost 2 bases.

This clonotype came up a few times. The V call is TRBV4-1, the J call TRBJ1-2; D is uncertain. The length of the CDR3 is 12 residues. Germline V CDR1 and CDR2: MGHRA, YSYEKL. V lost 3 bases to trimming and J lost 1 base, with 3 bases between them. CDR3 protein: CASSHGNYGYTF. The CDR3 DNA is TGCGCCAGCAGCCATGGTAACTATGGCTACACCTTC.

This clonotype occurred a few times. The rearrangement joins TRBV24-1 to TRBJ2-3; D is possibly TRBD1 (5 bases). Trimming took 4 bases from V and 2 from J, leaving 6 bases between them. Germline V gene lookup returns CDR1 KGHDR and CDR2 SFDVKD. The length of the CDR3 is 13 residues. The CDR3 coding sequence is TGTGCCACCAGTGAAGGGGACACAGATACGCAGTATTTT. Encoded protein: CATSEGDTDTQYF.

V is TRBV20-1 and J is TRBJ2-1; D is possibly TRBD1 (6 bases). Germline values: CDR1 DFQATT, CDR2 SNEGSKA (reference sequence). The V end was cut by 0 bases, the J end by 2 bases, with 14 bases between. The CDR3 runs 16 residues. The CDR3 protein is CSARDPGRGTYNEQFF. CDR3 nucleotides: TGCAGTGCTAGAGATCCTGGCAGGGGAACCTACAATGAGCAGTTCTTC.

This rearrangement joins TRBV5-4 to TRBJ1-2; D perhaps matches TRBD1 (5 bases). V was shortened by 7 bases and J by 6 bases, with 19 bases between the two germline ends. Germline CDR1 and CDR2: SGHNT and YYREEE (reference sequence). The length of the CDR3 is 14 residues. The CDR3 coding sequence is TGTGCCAGCCGCGTGGGGGGAGGCTTTGATGGCTACACCTTC. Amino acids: CASRVGGGFDGYTF.

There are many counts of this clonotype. CDR3: CASSPGTSRETQYF. The CDR3 nucleotides are TGTGCTAGTTCCCCCGGGACTAGCAGGGAGACCCAGTACTTC. The V gene is TRBV18, the J gene TRBJ2-5, with 9 bases matching TRBD2. The CDR3 is 14 residues long. Germline CDR1 reads KGHSH; CDR2 reads LQKENI.

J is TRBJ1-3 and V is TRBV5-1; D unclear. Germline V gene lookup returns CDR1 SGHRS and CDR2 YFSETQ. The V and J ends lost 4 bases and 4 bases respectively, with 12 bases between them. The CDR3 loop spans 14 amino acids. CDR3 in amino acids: CASSPGRTGNTIYF. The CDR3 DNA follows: TGCGCCAGCAGCCCCGGCCGGACCGGAAACACCATATATTTT.